The rows below give T cell receptor beta chains drawn from one sample of a study of shared clonotypes between healthy human individuals. Repertoires were generated with immunoSEQ multiplex PCR, while TCRdb's copy carries only in-frame clones and drops some. The sample holds about 2.4 million clones, 80% to 95% seen once. Sequences were obtained from naive CD4+ T cells from PBMCs. These receptors were collected from a man in his late teens or twenties in good health. Some clones in this sample may be carry-over from other donors' samples. The CDR3 runs from the conserved cysteine through the conserved F or W. A D gene is named only where the DNA matches it firmly.

v_call: TRBV7-6
d_call: .
j_call: TRBJ1-1
cdr3_aa: CASSTYRRGEAFF

v_call: TRBV25-1
d_call: TRBD1
j_call: TRBJ2-7
cdr3_aa: CASSSSFGTGGTYEQYF

v_call: TRBV7-8
d_call: .
j_call: TRBJ1-1
cdr3_aa: CASTRGAGRNTEAFF

v_call: TRBV28
d_call: .
j_call: TRBJ2-2
cdr3_aa: CASSLGGRVSGELFF

v_call: TRBV20-1
d_call: .
j_call: TRBJ2-3
cdr3_aa: CSLRGNTQYF

v_call: TRBV18
d_call: TRBD1
j_call: TRBJ2-3
cdr3_aa: CASSRTPDRGDTQYF

v_call: TRBV27
d_call: .
j_call: TRBJ2-5
cdr3_aa: CASSSLAANRETQYF

v_call: TRBV6-6
d_call: TRBD1
j_call: TRBJ2-5
cdr3_aa: CASSYGDRGSLETQYF

v_call: TRBV11-3
d_call: .
j_call: TRBJ2-3
cdr3_aa: CASSLGVIGSPDTQYF

v_call: TRBV5-4
d_call: .
j_call: TRBJ2-3
cdr3_aa: CASTIGTPGDTDTQYF

v_call: TRBV7-9
d_call: .
j_call: TRBJ2-3
cdr3_aa: CASSSRDATQYF

v_call: TRBV7-3
d_call: .
j_call: TRBJ2-1
cdr3_aa: CASSLAGVGSRYNEQFF

v_call: TRBV28
d_call: TRBD1
j_call: TRBJ2-7
cdr3_aa: CASSFLTGSYEQYF

v_call: TRBV6-6
d_call: TRBD2
j_call: TRBJ2-7
cdr3_aa: CASSYSSGTYEQYF

v_call: TRBV28
d_call: .
j_call: TRBJ2-1
cdr3_aa: CASSFQGRYEQFF

v_call: TRBV30
d_call: .
j_call: TRBJ2-5
cdr3_aa: CAWSGTFQETQYF

v_call: TRBV19
d_call: TRBD1
j_call: TRBJ1-1
cdr3_aa: CASSMGGTGAMNTEAFF

v_call: TRBV2
d_call: .
j_call: TRBJ2-7
cdr3_aa: CASSGGYEQYF

v_call: TRBV10-3
d_call: TRBD2
j_call: TRBJ2-3
cdr3_aa: CAIKKTSGRDTDTQYF

v_call: TRBV5-1
d_call: TRBD1
j_call: TRBJ2-7
cdr3_aa: CASSLRSSRGREQYF

v_call: TRBV7-3
d_call: .
j_call: TRBJ1-5
cdr3_aa: CASSPGPGNQPQHF

v_call: TRBV13
d_call: .
j_call: TRBJ2-4
cdr3_aa: CASTQQAKNIQYF

v_call: TRBV7-2
d_call: TRBD1
j_call: TRBJ1-3
cdr3_aa: CASITGGSGNTIYF

v_call: TRBV9
d_call: .
j_call: TRBJ1-2
cdr3_aa: CASSAQTADGYTF

v_call: TRBV28
d_call: .
j_call: TRBJ1-1
cdr3_aa: CASSLRQGRTEAFF

v_call: TRBV18
d_call: .
j_call: TRBJ2-3
cdr3_aa: CASSPIHDTDTQYF

v_call: TRBV5-1
d_call: TRBD1
j_call: TRBJ2-7
cdr3_aa: CASRDRRRSYEQYF

v_call: TRBV6-1
d_call: .
j_call: TRBJ2-7
cdr3_aa: CASSERGPYEQYF

v_call: TRBV18
d_call: .
j_call: TRBJ1-5
cdr3_aa: CASSSGYGQPQHF

v_call: TRBV10-3
d_call: .
j_call: TRBJ1-3
cdr3_aa: CAISERWGGNTIYF

v_call: TRBV21-1
d_call: .
j_call: TRBJ2-4
cdr3_aa: CASSIRQGLAKNIQYF

v_call: TRBV9
d_call: .
j_call: TRBJ2-1
cdr3_aa: CASSLSGGGMSSYNEQFF

v_call: TRBV28
d_call: .
j_call: TRBJ1-2
cdr3_aa: CATRAIYGYTF

v_call: TRBV7-2
d_call: TRBD1
j_call: TRBJ1-2
cdr3_aa: CASSLQGGNYGYTF

v_call: TRBV2
d_call: .
j_call: TRBJ1-2
cdr3_aa: CASSEVVRIAGYTF

v_call: TRBV29-1
d_call: .
j_call: TRBJ2-2
cdr3_aa: CSVGPNTGELFF

v_call: TRBV6-1
d_call: TRBD1
j_call: TRBJ2-3
cdr3_aa: CAAGQGYSTDTQYF